What follows is one T cell receptor beta chain and its context. From germline, CDR1 is SGHRS and CDR2 YFSETQ. The V end lost 0 bases, the J end lost 14 bases, and 16 bases lay between the germline ends. The CDR3 is made up of 13 amino acids. The entry originates in a study of neoadjuvant anti-PD-1 for oral cavity cancer. Clones were read by immunoSEQ multiplex PCR, and TCRdb kept only the in-frame ones, dropping some. This table holds 60,000 to 80,000 clones, 79% found once. Sequencing used PBMCs, obtained before nivolumab (anti-PD-1) treatment. The chain carries TRBV5-1 and TRBJ2-3; tentatively, D is TRBD1 or TRBD2 (5 bases each). The source of this sequence is a person between 40 and 85 years old with oral cavity squamous cell carcinoma. This chain's CDR3 is CASSLGGPVNPYF. The CDR3, as DNA: TGCGCCAGCAGCTTGGGGGGACCCGTCAATCCGTATTTT.